The 31 T cell receptor beta chains below come from one sample, sequenced in a study of OX40 agonist ivuxolimab in advanced cancers. Preparation of the library involved the immunoSEQ multiplex PCR assay. TCRdb retrieved this table from immuneACCESS and kept in-frame rearrangements only. Not all clones are present; in checked studies, unresolved V genes account for under half, and no reason is known for the remainder. Within this sample are approximately 10,000 clones, with 86% of them counted one time only. The top ten clones comprise about 30% of the sample. Sequences were derived from CD4+ or CD8+ T cells sorted from blood, sampled in a trial of the OX40 agonist ivuxolimab. These receptors were obtained from an adult with an advanced solid tumor such as melanoma, head and neck, liver or kidney cancer.

The CDR3 sequence: CASSLGPLTEAFF. The CDR3 DNA is TGCGCCAGCAGCTTGGGACCACTCACTGAAGCTTTCTTT. V gene TRBV5-1 combines with J gene TRBJ1-1; D remains ambiguous. The CDR3 is made up of 13 amino acids. Trimming cost V 0 bases and J 4 bases, with 7 bases left between them. Germline CDR1 reads SGHRS; CDR2 reads YFSETQ. Combining the CDR3 with reference TRBV5-1 and TRBJ1-1 gives the whole variable domain KAGVTQTPRYLIKTRGQQVTLSCSPISGHRSVSWYQQTPGQGLQFLFEYFSETQRNKGNFPGRFSGRQFSNSRSEMNVSTLELGDSALYLCASSLGPLTEAFFGQGTRLTVV.

The chain employs TRBV29-1 and TRBJ2-3; D is unresolved. The CDR3 covers 13 residues. Trimming pared 4 bases from V and 1 base from J, leaving 9 bases between. Looked up from germline, CDR1 is SQVTM and CDR2 is ANQGSEA. DNA of the CDR3: TGCAGCGTTGTCCTGAGAGGCACAGATACGCAGTATTTT. Encoded protein: CSVVLRGTDTQYF.

For this clone: Relative to the germline gene, one junction end is altered; a read error may explain this. The chain employs TRBV7-6 and TRBJ1-1; 8 nucleotides agree with TRBD1. This CDR3 contains 14 residues. The germline CDR1 and CDR2 sequences are SGHVS and FNYEAQ. CDR3 region: CASSPGGTNSEAFF. The CDR3 DNA follows: TGTGCCAGCAGCCCAGGGGGCACGAACAGTGAAGCTTTCTTT. The whole variable domain, filled in from reference TRBV7-6 and TRBJ1-1, reads GAGVSQSPRYKVTKRGQDVALRCDPISGHVSLYWYRQALGQGPEFLTYFNYEAQQDKSGLPNDRFSAERPEGSISTLTIQRTEQRDSAMYRCASSPGGTNSEAFFGQGTRLTVV.

J is TRBJ2-2 and V is TRBV5-7; no clear D gene. TRBV5-7 is reported as an ORF; its role is uncertain. The CDR3 length is 14 residues. V was trimmed by 7 bases and J by 13 bases, leaving 23 bases between them. The CDR3 DNA follows: TGTGCCAGCTCAGCTAGGAACCAGGCTGAAGGGCTGTTTTTT. Translated, it gives CASSARNQAEGLFF.

In the case of this clone: Sequence at one end of the junction differs from germline and may be a read error. The genes are TRBV2 and TRBJ2-7; 9 bases are a match to TRBD1. The germline CDR1 and CDR2 sequences are SNHLY and FYNNEI. The CDR3 runs to 17 residues. The CDR3 DNA is TGTGCCAGCAGTGTCCCGGGGACAGGGTCGGGGTCCTACGGGCAGTACTTC. Its protein is CASSVPGTGSGSYGQYF.

This clone came up once. The chain links TRBV15 to TRBJ1-4, with D perhaps matching TRBD1 (5 bases). Trimming stripped 0 bases from V and 5 bases from J, with 10 bases between. The CDR3 consists of 15 residues. Germline V gene data show CDR1 as LNHNV and CDR2 as YYDKDF (reference sequence). The DNA of the CDR3 is TGTGCCACCAGCAGAGATCTGGGACGAAATGAAAAACTGTTTTTT. Translated: CATSRDLGRNEKLFF.

The chain recombines TRBV15 with TRBJ1-1; D not certain. The length of the CDR3 is 15 residues. Trimming left V 0 bases short and J 5 bases short, with 13 bases between. Germline CDR1 is LNHNV and CDR2 is YYDKDF (reference sequence). The CDR3 is CATSRDRQLGTEAFF. CDR3 nucleotide sequence: TGTGCCACCAGCAGAGATAGGCAGCTTGGTACTGAAGCTTTCTTT. Complete variable domain (other parts from reference TRBV15 and TRBJ1-1): DAMVIQNPRYQVTQFGKPVTLSCSQTLNHNVMYWYQQKSSQAPKLLFHYYDKDFNNEADTPDNFQSRRPNTSFCFLDIRSPGLGDTAMYLCATSRDRQLGTEAFFGQGTRLTVV.

This sequence joins TRBV28 and TRBJ2-7; D ambiguous. V gave up 11 bases and J gave up 2 bases, with 13 bases separating them. The CDR3 is 12 amino acids. Germline V CDR1 and CDR2: MDHEN, SYDVKM. For the CDR3, the DNA is TGTGCCGGGGTAGCCGCCACCTACGAGCAGTACTTC. It yields the protein CAGVAATYEQYF. The variable domain in full, with the rest retrieved from reference TRBV28 and TRBJ2-7, is DVKVTQSSRYLVKRTGEKVFLECVQDMDHENMFWYRQDPGLGLRLIYFSYDVKMKEKGDIPEGYSVSREKKERFSLILESASTNQTSMYLCAGVAATYEQYFGPGTRLTVT.

The chain recombines TRBV15 with TRBJ2-1, with D unclear. V was cut by 2 bases and J by 0 bases, with 8 bases left in between. CDR3 length: 15 residues. The germline CDR1 and CDR2 sequences are LNHNV and YYDKDF (reference sequence). The CDR3 region is CATSRFGDSYNEQFF. CDR3 bases: TGTGCCACCAGCAGATTCGGTGACTCCTACAATGAGCAGTTCTTC.

This sequence joins TRBV5-5 and TRBJ2-1; 11 bases are shared with TRBD2. There are 14 residues in the CDR3. In germline, CDR1 is SGHKS, CDR2 YYEKEE (reference sequence). V lost 6 bases and J lost 10; bases outside the gene matches: 9. CDR3 residues: CASIILAGGNEQFF. The DNA of the CDR3 is TGTGCCAGCATCATATTAGCGGGAGGGAACGAGCAGTTCTTC.

The chain carries TRBV9 and TRBJ2-7; D unclear. The V end lost 3 bases, the J end lost 5 bases, and 18 bases lay between the germline ends. The CDR3 loop spans 15 amino acids. CDR1 and CDR2 from the germline V gene are SGDLS and YYNGEE. The CDR3 DNA reads TGTGCCAGCAGCGACCTCCCGGGCCTTAACAACGAGCAGTACTTC. Encoded protein: CASSDLPGLNNEQYF.

The chain is built from TRBV4-2 and TRBJ1-2, with 8 bases matching TRBD1. Trimming cost V 4 bases and J 2 bases; bases outside gene matches: 6. The germline CDR1 and CDR2 sequences are LGHNA and YNFKEQ. The CDR3 is made up of 15 amino acids. In nucleotides, the CDR3 is TGTGCCAGCAGCCGCGAACAGGGGGTAAACTATGGCTACACCTTC. Protein product: CASSREQGVNYGYTF.

This clone was counted once. This chain joins TRBV29-1 and TRBJ2-7; D may be TRBD1 (6 bases). The CDR3 totals 13 residues. V was pared by 4 bases and J by 2 bases, with 12 bases between. Per the germline V gene, CDR1 is SQVTM and CDR2 is ANQGSEA. DNA of the CDR3: TGCAGCGTTGCGCACAGGGATCCCTACGAGCAGTACTTC. Translating it yields CSVAHRDPYEQYF.

This chain joins TRBV2 and TRBJ2-1; D not resolved. V was clipped by 4 bases and J by 8 bases, with 6 bases between them. Germline V lookup: CDR1 SNHLY, CDR2 FYNNEI. The CDR3 contains 11 residues. CDR3 coding DNA: TGTGCCAGCAGTGTCCCAGATGAGCAGTTCTTC. As protein: CASSVPDEQFF.

The V call is TRBV10-1, the J call TRBJ2-3, with TRBD1 identical over 10 bases. This CDR3 has 15 amino acids. In germline, CDR1 is WNHNN, CDR2 SYGVQD (reference sequence). The trim removed 2 bases at V and 10 bases at J, leaving 9 bases unmatched. The DNA of the CDR3 is TGCGCCAGCAGTGAGAATTTGGGACAGGGGTACCCGCAGTATTTT. Translated: CASSENLGQGYPQYF.

This chain uses TRBV4-1 with TRBJ1-5; no reliable D call. The CDR3 contains 16 residues. V was clipped by 3 bases and J by 3 bases, with 15 bases between them. The V gene's germline CDR1 is MGHRA and CDR2 YSYEKL. In DNA, the CDR3 is TGCGCCAGCAGCCACCCCGCAGGCAACCTCAATCAGCCCCAGCATTTT. It yields the protein CASSHPAGNLNQPQHF.

This chain connects TRBV28 to TRBJ1-2; no clear D. Trimming left V 3 bases short and J 0 bases short, with 8 bases between. CDR1 MDHEN and CDR2 SYDVKM come from the germline V gene. The CDR3 runs 14 residues. The CDR3 DNA sequence: TGTGCCAGCAGTTTCGACGGAGCTAACTATGGCTACACCTTC. Its protein product is CASSFDGANYGYTF.

The chain joins TRBV27 to TRBJ2-1; 8 nucleotides agree with TRBD1. The CDR3 has 14 residues. Trimming cost V 6 bases and J 6 bases; bases outside gene matches: 7. Germline-derived CDR1 and CDR2 are MNHEY and SMNVEV (reference sequence). The CDR3 spells CASRLMQGANEQFF. The CDR3 DNA reads TGTGCCAGCAGATTAATGCAGGGGGCCAATGAGCAGTTCTTC.

A single count supports this clone. This rearrangement joins TRBV5-4 to TRBJ2-2; tentative D call: TRBD1 (5 bases). Germline CDR1 is SGHNT and CDR2 is YYREEE (reference sequence). The CDR3 totals 15 residues. Deletions cut 0 bases from V and 0 bases from J, with 6 bases between. The CDR3 region has the DNA TGTGCCAGCAGCTTGGTACAGGCGAACACCGGGGAGCTGTTTTTT. Protein: CASSLVQANTGELFF.

The chain joins TRBV6-5 to TRBJ2-2; tentatively, D is TRBD1 or TRBD2 (6 bases each). V was trimmed by 6 bases and J by 1 base, leaving 9 bases between them. CDR1 and CDR2 (germline): MNHEY, SVGAGI. This CDR3 contains 14 residues. CDR3 in DNA: TGTGCCAGCAGCGGGGGACAGAACACCGGGGAGCTGTTTTTT. Protein sequence: CASSGGQNTGELFF.

The J gene is TRBJ2-5, the V gene TRBV6-5; 7 bases fit TRBD1. The ends lost 4 bases at V and 5 bases at J; junction bases unmatched: 4. The CDR3 is 13 amino acids. CDR1 is MNHEY, CDR2 SVGAGI, per germline. The CDR3 sequence is CASSSDREETQYF. CDR3 sequence (DNA): TGTGCCAGCAGTTCCGACAGGGAGGAGACCCAGTACTTC.

CDR3 DNA: TGTGCCAGCAGCCTCGACAGGGTGGGCAGGTACGAGCAGTACTTC. It codes for CASSLDRVGRYEQYF. The V and J genes are TRBV28 and TRBJ2-7; 7 bases align to TRBD1. CDR3 length: 15 amino acids. Germline V gene sequence: CDR1 MDHEN, CDR2 SYDVKM. V lost 6 bases to trimming and J lost 4 bases; unmatched junction nucleotides: 12.

The rearrangement joins TRBV4-1 to TRBJ2-7; 8 nucleotides align to TRBD2. CDR3 length: 14 residues. After removal of 3 bases from V and 2 bases from J, the junction contained 3 bases not matched to a gene. The V gene's germline CDR1 is MGHRA and CDR2 YSYEKL. The CDR3 loop is CASSQLAGTYEQYF. The DNA for the CDR3 is TGCGCCAGCAGCCAGCTAGCGGGCACCTACGAGCAGTACTTC.

The rearrangement links TRBV7-3 to TRBJ2-1; the match to TRBD2 covers 7 bases. The CDR3 runs to 16 residues. Germline values: CDR1 SGHTA, CDR2 FQGTGA. V lost 5 bases, J lost 5 bases, and 12 bases stayed unmatched. The CDR3 bases are TGTGCCAGCAGCCCCTGGGGTAGCGGGTACCACAATGAGCAGTTCTTC. Its protein is CASSPWGSGYHNEQFF.

The V and J genes are TRBV9 and TRBJ2-7; 7 nucleotides match TRBD1. The CDR3 loop spans 14 amino acids. Germline trimming cut 4 bases from V and 1 base from J; bases unmatched to any gene: 5. Germline V CDR1 and CDR2: SGDLS, YYNGEE. The CDR3 coding sequence is TGTGCCAGCAGCCCAGAGACAGGGTCCTACGAGCAGTACTTC. Translating it yields CASSPETGSYEQYF.

The rearrangement joins TRBV5-1 to TRBJ2-1, with 7 bases fitting TRBD2. The CDR3 contains 15 residues. The V gene's germline CDR1 is SGHRS and CDR2 YFSETQ. V was clipped by 4 bases and J by 8 bases; unmatched bases: 12. As DNA, the CDR3 is TGCGCCAGCAGCCCCGGAGGACTAGTTTGGGATGAGCAGTTCTTC. Translation gives CASSPGGLVWDEQFF.

The sample holds a few counts of this clone. The chain links TRBV19 to TRBJ1-1; D call uncertain. The germline gives CDR1 LNHDA, CDR2 SQIVND (reference sequence). V was shortened by 6 bases and J by 4 bases, with 9 bases between the two germline ends. The CDR3 sequence is 12 residues long. The CDR3 nucleotides are TGTGCCAGTAGAACCCTGGGCACTGAAGCTTTCTTT. Translating gives CASRTLGTEAFF.

The chain employs TRBV18 and TRBJ2-7; maybe TRBD1 (6 bases). Trimming took off 6 bases at V and 2 bases at J, with 14 bases between the two ends. The CDR3 is made up of 14 amino acids. Germline V gene lookup returns CDR1 KGHSH and CDR2 LQKENI. CDR3 region: CASSPGQRTYEQYF. CDR3 in DNA: TGTGCCAGCTCCCCGGGACAAAGAACCTACGAGCAGTACTTC.

The chain recombines TRBV7-3 with TRBJ2-5; a weak D match, TRBD2 (7 bases). The V end lost 4 bases, the J end lost 4 bases, and 13 bases lay between the germline ends. The germline gives CDR1 SGHTA, CDR2 FQGTGA. There are 14 residues in the CDR3. This CDR3 reads CASSSLGGLETQYF. The CDR3 nucleotides are TGTGCCAGCAGCTCCCTGGGGGGGCTAGAGACCCAGTACTTC.

The chain uses TRBV11-2 and TRBJ2-7; 8 bases line up with TRBD1. This CDR3 is built from 14 residues. V shed 1 base, J shed 4 bases, and the junction held 3 bases outside the gene matches. From germline, CDR1 is SGHAT and CDR2 FQNNGV. The CDR3 is CASSLGTGRYEQYF. DNA of the CDR3: TGTGCCAGCAGCTTAGGGACAGGGCGGTACGAGCAGTACTTC.

Here the CDR3 DNA reads TGTGCCAGTAGTCCCCTTAGCGGGAGCGCGAATGAGCAGTTCTTC. It is translated as CASSPLSGSANEQFF. V gene TRBV19 combines with J gene TRBJ2-1; 9 bases are shared with TRBD2. The length of the CDR3 is 15 residues. CDR1 is LNHDA and CDR2 is SQIVND in the germline V gene (reference sequence). With 5 bases clipped from V and 7 bases from J, the junction kept 9 bases outside the gene matches.